This T cell receptor (beta chain) was recorded in a study of shared clonotypes between healthy human individuals. Study details: Each donor's CD4 naive and CD4 memory cells filled three plates apiece, CD8 naive two, and CD8 memory one.

CDR1 PRHDT and CDR2 FYEKMQ come from the germline V gene (reference sequence). The CDR3 covers 14 residues. Trimming at V came to 2 bases and at J to 8 bases, leaving 5 bases not matched to a gene. Libraries were prepared by immunoSEQ multiplex PCR; TCRdb keeps only in-frame clonotypes and omits some of them. Of approximately 82,000 clones in the sample, about 65% are singletons; the top ten hold 51%. Sequencing was carried out using memory CD8+ T cells sorted from blood. Subset indicated: CD45RO+ cells pooled with CCR7-negative TemRA cells. The chain combines TRBV13 with TRBJ1-4, with TRBD1 matching over 7 bases. The sequence was collected from a man aged 25 to 40 in good health. CDR3 DNA: TGTGCCAGCAGCTTACAGGGGGGAGGGGAAAAACTGTTTTTT. Encoded protein: CASSLQGGGEKLFF. The full variable domain, rest sourced from reference TRBV13 and TRBJ1-4, is AAGVIQSPRHLIKEKRETATLKCYPIPRHDTVYWYQQGPGQDPQFLISFYEKMQSDKGSIPDRFSAQQFSDYHSELNMSSLELGDSALYFCASSLQGGGEKLFFGSGTQLSVL.